This T cell receptor beta chain was observed in a study of blood T cell repertoires in COVID-19. As for the study in general: T cells, B-cell-depleted T cells, or PBMCs provided the cDNA or gDNA that served as material.

Under the authors' procedure: Reference gene primer amplification gave estimated nucleated cell counts. Libraries were prepared by immunoSEQ multiplex PCR; TCRdb keeps only in-frame clonotypes and omits some of them. V and J calls and clone size are given by that table; D and trimming were obtained from the DNA. Found here are roughly 250,000 clones, around 87% of them singletons; the top ten hold 2.4%. Assignment of participants to cohorts was predicated upon participant-reported clinical history. Two negative PCRs, clearance, or symptom resolution had been documented for recovered Cohort 3 donors. This receptor was obtained from a woman aged 18-29 years who had recovered from COVID-19. The source material was PBMCs or T cells enriched from blood (not recorded which).

The CDR3 is CASTRGGTEAFF. The CDR3 DNA reads as TGTGCCAGCACCCGAGGGGGCACTGAAGCTTTCTTT. The genes are TRBV6-5 and TRBJ1-1; tentatively, D is TRBD1 (6 bases). V lost 7 bases and J lost 4, with 10 bases in between. Germline V CDR1 and CDR2: MNHEY, SVGAGI. The CDR3 sequence is 12 residues long.